What follows is one T cell receptor (beta chain) and its context. This sample was included in a study of blood T cell repertoires in COVID-19. Study at large: Spain, Italy and the United States supplied samples that represented acute and convalescent COVID-19. T cells, B-cell-depleted T cells, or PBMCs supplied cDNA or gDNA.

Original data processing: Reference gene primer amplification gave estimated nucleated cell counts. Clones were sequenced by immunoSEQ multiplex PCR, and TCRdb holds only the in-frame ones, with some missing. V, J and clone size were drawn from that table, and D and trimming were deduced from the DNA. The sample consists of about 150,000 clones, over 75% of them appearing once. Sequences were obtained from peripheral blood. This clonotype was obtained from a man between 65 and 79 years old who had recovered from COVID-19.

In nucleotides, the CDR3 is TGTGCCAGCAGCTTAGGGACAGGGGTTTACAATGAGCAGTTCTTC. Amino acids: CASSLGTGVYNEQFF. This rearrangement joins TRBV13 to TRBJ2-1, with TRBD1 matching 8 bases. The V gene end was trimmed by 0 bases and the J gene end by 4 bases; junction bases not matched to a gene: 2. From germline, CDR1 is PRHDT and CDR2 FYEKMQ (reference sequence). The length of the CDR3 is 15 residues.